Presented here are 18 T cell receptor beta chains from one specimen sequenced in a study of Ad26.COV2.S vaccination and SARS-CoV-2 variants. Repertoires were generated with immunoSEQ multiplex PCR, while TCRdb's copy carries only in-frame clones and drops some. The repertoire holds approximately 410,000 clones, with around 93% as singletons. The treatment here: 15 to 20 received Ad26.COV2.S at low or high dose, single or two shots; about 5 received placebo; per-sample allocation not given. Repertoires come from day 63 after the first vaccine or placebo injection. Sequencing used peripheral blood, obtained in a trial of Ad26.COV2.S vaccine versus placebo. These receptors all stem from a person aged 18-60 years who received the Ad26.COV2.S COVID-19 vaccine or a placebo.

This sequence joins TRBV25-1 and TRBJ2-7; D is unclear. V dropped 3 bases and J dropped 3 bases, with 9 bases sitting between them. The germline V gene has CDR1 MGHDK and CDR2 SYGVNS. CDR3 size: 13 residues. The CDR3 DNA reads TGTGCCAGCAGTGAGATAGGGAACTACGAGCAGTACTTC. Translated: CASSEIGNYEQYF.

The CDR3 DNA reads as TGTGCCAGCAGTGAAGTGTGGCAGGGTACCTATGGCTACACCTTC. Residues: CASSEVWQGTYGYTF. V and J are TRBV2 and TRBJ1-2; weak D call: TRBD1 (5 bases). The V gene lost 1 base and the J gene lost 4 bases, with 13 bases spanning the gap. The germline V gene encodes CDR1 SNHLY and CDR2 FYNNEI. The CDR3 has 15 residues.

This chain uses TRBV5-1 with TRBJ2-7; D is perhaps TRBD1 (5 bases). Trimming left V 3 bases short and J 2 bases short, with 12 bases between. The CDR3 has 14 residues. Per the germline V gene, CDR1 is SGHRS and CDR2 is YFSETQ. The CDR3 region has the DNA TGCGCCAGCAGCTCGACAGATTCAACCTACGAGCAGTACTTC. Translated: CASSSTDSTYEQYF. Using reference TRBV5-1 and TRBJ2-7 for the parts outside the CDR3, the full variable domain is KAGVTQTPRYLIKTRGQQVTLSCSPISGHRSVSWYQQTPGQGLQFLFEYFSETQRNKGNFPGRFSGRQFSNSRSEMNVSTLELGDSALYLCASSSTDSTYEQYFGPGTRLTVT.

The V gene is TRBV7-2, the J gene TRBJ2-2; the match to TRBD1 covers 10 bases. The CDR3 has 19 amino acids. CDR1 is SGHTA and CDR2 is FQGNSA in the germline V gene. Unmatched junction bases numbered 13, after V lost 3 bases and J lost 3 bases. Here the CDR3 reads CASSFPRRRDRGDTGELFF. The DNA of the CDR3 is TGTGCCAGCAGCTTCCCCCGCCGTCGGGACAGGGGAGACACCGGGGAGCTGTTTTTT. The full variable domain, rest sourced from reference TRBV7-2 and TRBJ2-2, is GAGVSQSPSNKVTEKGKDVELRCDPISGHTALYWYRQSLGQGLEFLIYFQGNSAPDKSGLPSDRFSAERTGGSVSTLTIQRTQQEDSAVYLCASSFPRRRDRGDTGELFFGEGSRLTVL.

The chain employs TRBV4-3 and TRBJ2-2; TRBD1 matches at 12 bases. The CDR3 runs 18 residues. V trimming: 4 bases; J trimming: 5 bases; junction bases outside the gene matches: 11. The V gene's germline CDR1 is LGHNA and CDR2 YSLEER. The chain's CDR3 is CASSRGGTGGIRTGELFF. DNA of the CDR3: TGCGCCAGCAGCCGAGGCGGGACAGGGGGCATTCGGACCGGGGAGCTGTTTTTT.

The chain links TRBV2 to TRBJ2-7; D is possibly TRBD1 (6 bases). Germline lookup yields CDR1 SNHLY and CDR2 FYNNEI. Trimming took off 4 bases at V and 3 bases at J, with 10 bases between the two ends. There are 13 residues in the CDR3. The CDR3 loop reads CASSGGRGYEQYF. CDR3 in DNA: TGTGCCAGCAGTGGGGGCAGGGGCTACGAGCAGTACTTC. The variable domain in full, with the rest retrieved from reference TRBV2 and TRBJ2-7, is EPEVTQTPSHQVTQMGQEVILRCVPISNHLYFYWYRQILGQKVEFLVSFYNNEISEKSEIFDDQFSVERPDGSNFTLKIRSTKLEDSAMYFCASSGGRGYEQYFGPGTRLTVT.

The gene calls are TRBV6-5 and TRBJ1-2, with TRBD1 matching 12 bases. Germline trimming cut 2 bases from V and 5 bases from J; bases unmatched to any gene: 3. The CDR3 extends over 15 amino acids. Germline V gives CDR1 MNHEY, CDR2 SVGAGI. This CDR3 is CASSYGTGGGYGYTF. CDR3 sequence (DNA): TGTGCCAGCAGTTACGGGACAGGGGGCGGGTATGGCTACACCTTC.

The chain couples TRBV30 to TRBJ1-3; D call uncertain. Germline loops: CDR1 GTSNPN, CDR2 SVGIG (reference sequence). Trimming stripped 1 base from V and 0 bases from J, with 13 bases between. CDR3 length equals 16 residues. Here the CDR3 reads CAWSGFYVSSGNTIYF. CDR3 nucleotides: TGTGCCTGGAGTGGTTTTTACGTAAGCTCTGGAAACACCATATATTTT.

V and J are TRBV30 and TRBJ1-1; D gene unclear. The CDR3 runs to 13 residues. V was shortened by 5 bases and J by 1 base, with 11 bases between the two germline ends. From germline, CDR1 is GTSNPN and CDR2 SVGIG (reference sequence). CDR3 in amino acids: CAWDPAGNTEAFF. The CDR3 bases are TGTGCCTGGGACCCAGCCGGGAACACTGAAGCTTTCTTT.

The J gene is TRBJ2-7, the V gene TRBV5-4; 9 positions match TRBD2. V shed 0 bases and J 2 bases; nucleotides not matched to a gene: 6. The CDR3 extends over 16 amino acids. The germline V gene encodes CDR1 SGHNT and CDR2 YYREEE (reference sequence). The DNA for the CDR3 is TGTGCCAGCAGCTTGGAAGTGGGCGGGGGGGCCTACGAGCAGTACTTC. Amino acid sequence: CASSLEVGGGAYEQYF.

This chain connects TRBV7-9 to TRBJ2-5, with 10 bases identical to TRBD2. V gave up 5 bases and J gave up 5 bases; unmatched junction bases: 8. Germline loops: CDR1 SEHNR, CDR2 FQNEAQ (reference sequence). The CDR3 has 15 amino acids. CDR3 sequence: CASSPPGLAIETQYF. DNA of the CDR3: TGTGCCAGCAGCCCTCCGGGACTAGCGATTGAGACCCAGTACTTC.

The chain recombines TRBV28 with TRBJ1-5; 8 bases agree with TRBD1. CDR1 and CDR2 from the germline V gene are MDHEN and SYDVKM. V trimming: 4 bases; J trimming: 6 bases; junction bases outside the gene matches: 8. There are 15 residues in the CDR3. The CDR3 DNA sequence: TGTGCCAGCAGTTCCCCAGGGGGCGCGGGTCAGCCCCAGCATTTT. Amino acids: CASSSPGGAGQPQHF.

This clone was recorded once. This chain joins TRBV6-5 and TRBJ2-1; TRBD1 might be the D (6 bases). CDR3 length equals 13 residues. V gave up 5 bases and J gave up 3 bases, with 8 bases separating them. Germline loops: CDR1 MNHEY, CDR2 SVGAGI. The CDR3 DNA reads as TGTGCCAGCAGTAAGGACAGCTACAATGAGCAGTTCTTC. Amino acid sequence: CASSKDSYNEQFF.

The chain recombines TRBV6-5 with TRBJ1-1; 9 bases fit TRBD1. The length of the CDR3 is 15 residues. The ends lost 6 bases at V and 0 bases at J; junction bases unmatched: 5. CDR1 and CDR2 from the germline V gene are MNHEY and SVGAGI. CDR3 coding DNA: TGTGCCAGCAGCACGGGACAGGGCTTGAACACTGAAGCTTTCTTT. This sequence encodes CASSTGQGLNTEAFF.

This sequence joins TRBV27 and TRBJ2-7; D call uncertain. V was trimmed by 1 base and J by 1 base, leaving 8 bases between them. The CDR3 has 14 amino acids. The germline CDR1 and CDR2 sequences are MNHEY and SMNVEV (reference sequence). The CDR3 DNA reads as TGTGCCAGCAGTTTATGGGCTAGGTCCTACGAGCAGTACTTC. Its protein is CASSLWARSYEQYF.

The chain carries TRBV2 and TRBJ2-5; tentatively, D is TRBD1 or TRBD2 (5 bases each). Per germline, CDR1 SNHLY and CDR2 FYNNEI. V was shortened by 7 bases and J by 5 bases, with 26 bases between the two germline ends. The CDR3 consists of 17 residues. The DNA for the CDR3 is TGTGCCAGCACCTTGACGCCCGGGACGGCCCAACGGGAGACCCAGTACTTC. Protein sequence: CASTLTPGTAQRETQYF.

The chain is built from TRBV7-2 and TRBJ2-1, with TRBD2 matching 9 bases. With V trimmed by 1 base and J by 6 bases, 7 bases remained unmatched. This CDR3 region has 16 residues. The V gene's germline CDR1 is SGHTA and CDR2 FQGNSA. In nucleotides, the CDR3 is TGTGCCAGCAGCTTAGAGCTAGCGGGGCGGATCAATGAGCAGTTCTTC. The encoded protein is CASSLELAGRINEQFF. The full variable domain, rest sourced from reference TRBV7-2 and TRBJ2-1, is GAGVSQSPSNKVTEKGKDVELRCDPISGHTALYWYRQSLGQGLEFLIYFQGNSAPDKSGLPSDRFSAERTGGSVSTLTIQRTQQEDSAVYLCASSLELAGRINEQFFGPGTRLTVL.

V gene TRBV2 combines with J gene TRBJ2-5; D perhaps matches TRBD1 (6 bases). Germline lookup yields CDR1 SNHLY and CDR2 FYNNEI. There are 15 residues in the CDR3. V shed 8 bases and J shed 5 bases, with 21 bases lying between them. In nucleotides, the CDR3 is TGTGCCAGCCAGCGAGACAGGCCGGCAGGGGAGACCCAGTACTTC. Its translation: CASQRDRPAGETQYF.